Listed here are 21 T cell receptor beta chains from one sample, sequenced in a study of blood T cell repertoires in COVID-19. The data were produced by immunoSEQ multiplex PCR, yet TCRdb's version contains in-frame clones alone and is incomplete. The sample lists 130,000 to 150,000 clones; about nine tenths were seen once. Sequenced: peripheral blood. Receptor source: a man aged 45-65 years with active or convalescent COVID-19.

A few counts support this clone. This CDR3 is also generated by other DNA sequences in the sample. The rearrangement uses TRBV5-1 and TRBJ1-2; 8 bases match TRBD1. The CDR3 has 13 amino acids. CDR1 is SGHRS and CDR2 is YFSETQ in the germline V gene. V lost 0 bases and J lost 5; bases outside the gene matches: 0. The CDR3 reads CASSLDRGYGYTF. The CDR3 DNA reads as TGCGCCAGCAGCTTGGACAGGGGGTATGGCTACACCTTC. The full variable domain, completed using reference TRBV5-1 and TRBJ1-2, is KAGVTQTPRYLIKTRGQQVTLSCSPISGHRSVSWYQQTPGQGLQFLFEYFSETQRNKGNFPGRFSGRQFSNSRSEMNVSTLELGDSALYLCASSLDRGYGYTFGSGTRLTVV.

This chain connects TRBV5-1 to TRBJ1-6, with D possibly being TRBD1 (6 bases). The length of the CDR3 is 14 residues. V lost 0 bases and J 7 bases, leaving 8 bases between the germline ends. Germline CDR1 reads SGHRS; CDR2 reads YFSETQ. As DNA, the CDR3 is TGCGCCAGCAGCTTGGGACAGGAAAATTCACCCCTCCACTTT. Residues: CASSLGQENSPLHF.

CDR3 sequence reads: CSVSALDRGIYNEQFF. CDR3 bases: TGCAGCGTTTCGGCCCTCGACAGGGGAATATACAATGAGCAGTTCTTC. This chain links TRBV29-1 with TRBJ2-1, with 8 bases fitting TRBD1. Trimming at V came to 5 bases and at J to 4 bases, leaving 13 bases not matched to a gene. CDR1 SQVTM and CDR2 ANQGSEA come from the germline V gene. The CDR3 extends over 16 amino acids.

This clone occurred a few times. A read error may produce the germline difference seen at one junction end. CDR3 sequence reads: CSVEGTGDNEKLFF. The CDR3 bases are TGCAGCGTAGAAGGGACAGGGGATAATGAAAAACTGTTTTTT. This chain uses TRBV29-1 with TRBJ1-4, with 10 bases fitting TRBD1. CDR1 is SQVTM and CDR2 is ANQGSEA in the germline V gene. The CDR3 has 14 residues.

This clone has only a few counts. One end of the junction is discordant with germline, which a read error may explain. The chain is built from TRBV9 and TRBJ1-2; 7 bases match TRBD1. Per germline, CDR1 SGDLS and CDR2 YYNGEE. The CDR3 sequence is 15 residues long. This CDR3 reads CASSVEPTSSRDRAF. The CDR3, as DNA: TGTGCCAGCAGCGTAGAACCGACGTCCTCTAGGGACAGAGCCTTC.

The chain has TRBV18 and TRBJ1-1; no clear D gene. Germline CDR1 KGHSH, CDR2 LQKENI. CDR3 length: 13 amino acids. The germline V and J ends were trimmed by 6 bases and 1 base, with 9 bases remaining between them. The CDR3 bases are TGTGCCAGCTCCCCAAGCCAGAACACTGAAGCTTTCTTT. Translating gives CASSPSQNTEAFF.

The CDR3 DNA reads TGTGCCAGTAGTATAGCTAGCGGAATAAGTGATACGCAGTATTTT. This codes for CASSIASGISDTQYF. V gene TRBV19 combines with J gene TRBJ2-3; 7 nucleotides align to TRBD2. The CDR3 has 15 residues. V trimming: 1 base; J trimming: 6 bases; junction bases outside the gene matches: 7. Germline V gene lookup returns CDR1 LNHDA and CDR2 SQIVND (reference sequence).

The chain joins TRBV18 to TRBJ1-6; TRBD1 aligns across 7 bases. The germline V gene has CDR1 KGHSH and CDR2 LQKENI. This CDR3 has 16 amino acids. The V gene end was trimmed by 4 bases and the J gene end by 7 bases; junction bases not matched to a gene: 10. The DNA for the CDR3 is TGTGCCAGCTCACTTACAGGGGACGCCGCGAATTCACCCCTCCACTTT. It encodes CASSLTGDAANSPLHF.

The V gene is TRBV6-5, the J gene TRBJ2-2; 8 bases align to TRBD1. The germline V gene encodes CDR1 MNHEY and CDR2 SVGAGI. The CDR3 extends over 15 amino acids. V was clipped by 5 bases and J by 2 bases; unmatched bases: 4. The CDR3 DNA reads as TGTGCCAGCAGTCGGGACAGGCGAAACACCGGGGAGCTGTTTTTT. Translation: CASSRDRRNTGELFF.

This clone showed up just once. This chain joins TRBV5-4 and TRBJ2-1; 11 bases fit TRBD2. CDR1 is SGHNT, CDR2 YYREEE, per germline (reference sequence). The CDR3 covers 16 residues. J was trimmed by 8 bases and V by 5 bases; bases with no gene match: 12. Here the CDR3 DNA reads TGTGCCAGCAGAGACCCAACTAGCGGGAGCCTCTATGAGCAGTTCTTC. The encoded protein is CASRDPTSGSLYEQFF.

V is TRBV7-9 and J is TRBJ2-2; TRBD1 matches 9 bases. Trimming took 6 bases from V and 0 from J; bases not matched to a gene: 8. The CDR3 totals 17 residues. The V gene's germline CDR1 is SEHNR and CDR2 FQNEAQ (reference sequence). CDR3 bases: TGTGCCAGCAGGGGGACAGGGTATAAGGCGAACACCGGGGAGCTGTTTTTT. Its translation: CASRGTGYKANTGELFF.

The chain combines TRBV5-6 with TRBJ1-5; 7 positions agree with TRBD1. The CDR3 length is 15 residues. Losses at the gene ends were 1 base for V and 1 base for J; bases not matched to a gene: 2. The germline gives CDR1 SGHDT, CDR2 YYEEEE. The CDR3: CASSLSRGSNQPQHF. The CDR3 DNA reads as TGTGCCAGCAGCTTGTCCAGGGGGAGCAATCAGCCCCAGCATTTT.

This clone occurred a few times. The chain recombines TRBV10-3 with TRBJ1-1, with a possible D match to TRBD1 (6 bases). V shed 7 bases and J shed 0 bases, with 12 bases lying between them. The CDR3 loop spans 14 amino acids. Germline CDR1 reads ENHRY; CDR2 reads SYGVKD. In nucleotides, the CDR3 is TGTGCCATCACCCCGGACAGCTTGAACACTGAAGCTTTCTTT. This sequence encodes CAITPDSLNTEAFF.

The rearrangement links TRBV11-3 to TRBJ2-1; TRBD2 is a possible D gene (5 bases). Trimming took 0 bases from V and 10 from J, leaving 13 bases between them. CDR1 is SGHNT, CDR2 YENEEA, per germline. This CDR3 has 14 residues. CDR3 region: CASSLDGPGKEQFF. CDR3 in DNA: TGTGCCAGCAGCTTAGATGGGCCGGGGAAGGAGCAGTTCTTC.

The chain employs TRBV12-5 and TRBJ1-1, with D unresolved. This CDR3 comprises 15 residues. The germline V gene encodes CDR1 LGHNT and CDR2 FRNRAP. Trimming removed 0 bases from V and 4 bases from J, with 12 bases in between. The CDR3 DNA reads TGTGCTAGTGGTTTGGTACACCGGGGTGGCACTGAAGCTTTCTTT. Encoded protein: CASGLVHRGGTEAFF.

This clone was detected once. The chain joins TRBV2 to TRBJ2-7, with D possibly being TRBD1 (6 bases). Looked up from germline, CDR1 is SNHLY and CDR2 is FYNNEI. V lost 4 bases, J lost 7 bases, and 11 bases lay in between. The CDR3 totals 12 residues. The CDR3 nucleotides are TGTGCCAGCAGTGCGGGCAGGGGTGAGCAGTACTTC. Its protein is CASSAGRGEQYF.

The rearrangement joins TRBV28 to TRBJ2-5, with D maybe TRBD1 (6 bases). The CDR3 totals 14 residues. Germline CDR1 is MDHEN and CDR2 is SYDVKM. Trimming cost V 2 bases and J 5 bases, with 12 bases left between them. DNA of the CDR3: TGTGCCAGCAGTTTACAGGGGAGATGGGAGACCCAGTACTTC. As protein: CASSLQGRWETQYF.

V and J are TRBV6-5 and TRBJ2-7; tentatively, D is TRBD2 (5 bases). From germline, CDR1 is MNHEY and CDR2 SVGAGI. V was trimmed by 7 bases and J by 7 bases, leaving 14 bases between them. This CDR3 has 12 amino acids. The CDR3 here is CASTNSGSEQYF. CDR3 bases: TGTGCCAGCACCAATTCGGGGAGTGAGCAGTACTTC.

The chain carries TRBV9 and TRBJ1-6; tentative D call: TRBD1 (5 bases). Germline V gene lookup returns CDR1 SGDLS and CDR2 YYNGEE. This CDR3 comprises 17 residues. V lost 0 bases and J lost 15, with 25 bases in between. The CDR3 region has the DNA TGTGCCAGCAGCGTAGGGGGTGCACCGGGACGGGGGAAAGACCTCCACTTT. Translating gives CASSVGGAPGRGKDLHF.

The CDR3 loop reads CAAGQGNYGYTF. The CDR3 DNA follows: TGTGCCGCCGGACAGGGAAACTATGGCTACACCTTC. The gene calls are TRBV10-3 and TRBJ1-2; 8 bases line up with TRBD1. CDR3 length equals 12 residues. CDR1 and CDR2 (germline): ENHRY, SYGVKD. Germline trimming cut 11 bases from V and 2 bases from J; bases unmatched to any gene: 4.

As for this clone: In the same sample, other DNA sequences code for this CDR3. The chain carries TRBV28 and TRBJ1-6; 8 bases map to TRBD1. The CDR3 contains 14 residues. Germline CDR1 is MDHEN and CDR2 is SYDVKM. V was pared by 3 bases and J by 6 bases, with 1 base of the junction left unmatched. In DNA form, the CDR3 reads TGTGCCAGCAGTTTCGGACAGGGTAATTCACCCCTCCACTTT. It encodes CASSFGQGNSPLHF.